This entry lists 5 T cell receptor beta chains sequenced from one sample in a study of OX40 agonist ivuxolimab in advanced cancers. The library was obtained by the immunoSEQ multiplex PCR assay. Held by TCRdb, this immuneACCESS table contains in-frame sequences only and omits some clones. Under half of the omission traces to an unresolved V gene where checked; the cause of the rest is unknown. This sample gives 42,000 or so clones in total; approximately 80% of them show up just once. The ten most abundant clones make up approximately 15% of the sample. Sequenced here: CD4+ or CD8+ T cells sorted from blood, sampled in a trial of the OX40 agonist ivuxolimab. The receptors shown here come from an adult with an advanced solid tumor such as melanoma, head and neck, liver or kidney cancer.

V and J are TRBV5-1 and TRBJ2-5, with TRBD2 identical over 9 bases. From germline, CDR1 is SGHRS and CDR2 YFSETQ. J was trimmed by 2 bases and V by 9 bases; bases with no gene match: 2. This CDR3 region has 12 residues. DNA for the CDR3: TGCGCCACCCTAGCGGGGCAAGAGACCCAGTACTTC. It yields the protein CATLAGQETQYF.

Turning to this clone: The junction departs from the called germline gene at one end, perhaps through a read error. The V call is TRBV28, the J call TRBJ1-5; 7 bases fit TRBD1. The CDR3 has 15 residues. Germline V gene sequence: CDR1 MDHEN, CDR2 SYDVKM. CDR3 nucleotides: TGTGCCGGCAGCCCACGGGACAGCCTAAATCAGCCCCAGCATTTT. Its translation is CAGSPRDSLNQPQHF.

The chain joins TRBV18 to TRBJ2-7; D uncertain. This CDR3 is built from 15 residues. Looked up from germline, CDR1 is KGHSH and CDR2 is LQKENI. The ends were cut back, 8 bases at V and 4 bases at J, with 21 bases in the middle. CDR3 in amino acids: CASRPPEGIEYEQYF. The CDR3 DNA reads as TGTGCCAGCCGACCACCGGAAGGAATCGAGTACGAGCAGTACTTC.

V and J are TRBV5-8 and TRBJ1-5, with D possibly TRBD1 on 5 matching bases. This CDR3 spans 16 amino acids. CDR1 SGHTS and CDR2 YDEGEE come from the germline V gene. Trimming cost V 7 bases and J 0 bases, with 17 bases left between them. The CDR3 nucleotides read TGTGCCAGCTTCGGCCTCACAGGTGGTAGCAATCAGCCCCAGCATTTT. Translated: CASFGLTGGSNQPQHF.

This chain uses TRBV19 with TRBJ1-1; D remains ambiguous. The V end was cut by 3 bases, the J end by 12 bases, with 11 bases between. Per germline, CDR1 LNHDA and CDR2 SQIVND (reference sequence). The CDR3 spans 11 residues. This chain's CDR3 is CASSIAWVTFF. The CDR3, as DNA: TGTGCCAGTAGTATCGCATGGGTGACTTTCTTT. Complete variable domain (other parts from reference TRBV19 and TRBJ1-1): DGGITQSPKYLFRKEGQNVTLSCEQNLNHDAMYWYRQDPGQGLRLIYYSQIVNDFQKGDIAEGYSVSREKKESFPLTVTSAQKNPTAFYLCASSIAWVTFFGQGTRLTVV.